Sequencing of this T cell receptor (beta chain) was carried out in a study of control samples from healthy donors and cancer patients. Assay used: immunoSEQ multiplex PCR; TCRdb lists only in-frame clones, some missing. This table has 150,000 to 200,000 clones, roughly 94% appearing once. V was pared by 0 bases and J by 6 bases, with 4 bases of the junction left unmatched. This CDR3 region has 15 residues. Looked up from germline, CDR1 is SGHTA and CDR2 is FQGNSA. The source is a woman between 35 and 50 years old in good health. The sequenced sample was blood. The chain couples TRBV7-2 to TRBJ1-2, with TRBD1 identical over 10 bases. The CDR3 spells CASSLARGTGDGYTF. DNA of the CDR3: TGTGCCAGCAGCTTAGCTAGGGGGACAGGGGATGGCTACACCTTC. Full variable domain (outside the CDR3, taken from reference TRBV7-2 and TRBJ1-2): GAGVSQSPSNKVTEKGKDVELRCDPISGHTALYWYRQSLGQGLEFLIYFQGNSAPDKSGLPSDRFSAERTGGSVSTLTIQRTQQEDSAVYLCASSLARGTGDGYTFGSGTRLTVV.